One sample yielded the 23 T cell receptor beta chains listed below, sequenced in a study of regulatory dendritic cells for organ transplantation. CFSE-labeled sorted T cells met regulatory or mature dendritic cells for five to six days. Profiled with immunoSEQ multiplex PCR; TCRdb holds only in-frame clones, not every one. The profile shows around 19,000 clones, over 75% of them singletons. Their recognized antigens are unknown. The sample comprised naive CD4+ T cells from blood cultured with regulatory dendritic cells. The subset denotes: CD45RA+ naive T cells. The receptors were gathered from a human donor in good health.

The chain carries TRBV7-2 and TRBJ1-5; D not resolved. Germline assignment: CDR1 SGHTA and CDR2 FQGNSA. Between the trimmed V and J ends, which lost 5 bases and 2 bases, there was a span of 7 bases. CDR3 length: 13 amino acids. The CDR3 DNA reads TGTGCCAGCAGCCCTCGGGGCAATCAGCCCCAGCATTTT. Protein: CASSPRGNQPQHF.

This chain connects TRBV11-2 to TRBJ2-1, with D possibly being TRBD1 or TRBD2 (5 bases each). Germline CDR1 and CDR2: SGHAT and FQNNGV. The CDR3 totals 16 residues. Trimming pared 2 bases from V and 10 bases from J, leaving 21 bases between. CDR3 residues: CASSLRGGGVSDEQFF. The CDR3 nucleotides read TGTGCCAGCAGCTTACGTGGTGGGGGTGTTAGCGACGAGCAGTTCTTC.

This clone was picked up one time. The chain couples TRBV7-2 to TRBJ2-1; 12 bases are a match to TRBD2. The CDR3 sequence is 15 residues long. The V and J ends lost 4 bases and 6 bases, in that order; junction bases with no gene match: 4. Germline assignment: CDR1 SGHTA and CDR2 FQGNSA. CDR3 amino acids: CASSSTSGSPNEQFF. CDR3 nucleotides: TGTGCCAGCAGCTCGACTAGCGGGAGTCCCAATGAGCAGTTCTTC. The full variable domain, in which reference TRBV7-2 and TRBJ2-1 provide the parts outside the CDR3, is GAGVSQSPSNKVTEKGKDVELRCDPISGHTALYWYRQSLGQGLEFLIYFQGNSAPDKSGLPSDRFSAERTGGSVSTLTIQRTQQEDSAVYLCASSSTSGSPNEQFFGPGTRLTVL.

The chain uses TRBV27 and TRBJ2-7, with D possibly TRBD1 on 6 matching bases. Germline V gene sequence: CDR1 MNHEY, CDR2 SMNVEV (reference sequence). V lost 3 bases and J 4 bases, leaving 19 bases between the germline ends. This CDR3 spans 16 amino acids. The CDR3 reads CASSFVSGTPQYEQYF. The CDR3, as DNA: TGTGCCAGCAGTTTTGTCTCGGGGACACCCCAATACGAGCAGTACTTC.

The chain recombines TRBV4-2 with TRBJ2-3; 10 bases are a match to TRBD2. The CDR3 totals 16 residues. The V and J ends lost 0 bases and 3 bases, in that order; junction bases with no gene match: 3. The germline gives CDR1 LGHNA, CDR2 YNFKEQ. In nucleotides, the CDR3 is TGTGCCAGCAGCCAAGACCAGGGACTAGCGACAGATACGCAGTATTTT. Encoded protein: CASSQDQGLATDTQYF.

This sequence joins TRBV11-2 and TRBJ2-1; D is ambiguous. CDR3 length equals 15 residues. In germline, CDR1 is SGHAT, CDR2 FQNNGV. V shed 4 bases and J shed 1 base, with 11 bases lying between them. The CDR3 loop reads CASSSVGLSYNEQFF. The DNA for the CDR3 is TGTGCCAGCAGCTCGGTAGGGCTGTCCTACAATGAGCAGTTCTTC.

V is TRBV29-1 and J is TRBJ1-3, with no clear D. The CDR3 has 13 amino acids. Germline values: CDR1 SQVTM, CDR2 ANQGSEA. Trimming took off 4 bases at V and 0 bases at J, with 7 bases between the two ends. The CDR3 loop is CSVVQNSGNTIYF. As DNA, the CDR3 is TGCAGCGTTGTTCAAAACTCTGGAAACACCATATATTTT.

The chain employs TRBV5-4 and TRBJ1-1; D might be TRBD1 (5 bases). The CDR3 has 16 amino acids. Trimming stripped 5 bases from V and 1 base from J, with 18 bases between. Germline V CDR1 and CDR2: SGHNT, YYREEE (reference sequence). In nucleotides, the CDR3 is TGTGCCAGCAGTCCGGGACCGCAAACCGGGAACACTGAAGCTTTCTTT. Translating gives CASSPGPQTGNTEAFF.

The chain has TRBV28 and TRBJ2-7, with D maybe TRBD2 (7 bases). The CDR3 contains 14 residues. V lost 8 bases, J lost 3 bases, and 17 bases lay in between. Germline loops: CDR1 MDHEN, CDR2 SYDVKM. CDR3 amino acids: CASVGGQGNYEQYF. CDR3 nucleotide sequence: TGTGCCAGCGTGGGGGGGCAGGGGAACTACGAGCAGTACTTC.

The chain links TRBV7-2 to TRBJ1-1; tentative D call: TRBD1 (5 bases). CDR1 is SGHTA and CDR2 is FQGNSA in the germline V gene. V was cut by 2 bases and J by 7 bases, with 8 bases left in between. The CDR3 is 12 amino acids. CDR3 in DNA: TGTGCCAGCAGCTTATTCAGGGATGAAGCTTTCTTT. It codes for CASSLFRDEAFF.

V gene TRBV4-1 combines with J gene TRBJ2-1; D gene uncertain. Deletions cut 2 bases from V and 10 bases from J, with 9 bases between. Germline V gene data show CDR1 as MGHRA and CDR2 as YSYEKL. CDR3 length equals 12 residues. The CDR3 region has the DNA TGCGCCAGCAGCCAATCCCAAAGGGAGCAGTTCTTC. Amino acid sequence: CASSQSQREQFF.

This clone has only one observation. The J gene is TRBJ2-5, the V gene TRBV7-9, with unresolved D. Germline-derived CDR1 and CDR2 are SEHNR and FQNEAQ (reference sequence). The CDR3 totals 16 residues. The germline V and J ends were trimmed by 5 bases and 0 bases, with 16 bases remaining between them. CDR3 in DNA: TGTGCCAGCAGCCCACCATTCAGAAGGGACCAAGAGACCCAGTACTTC. This codes for CASSPPFRRDQETQYF.

J is TRBJ2-7 and V is TRBV25-1; D is perhaps TRBD2 (6 bases). Germline V gene data show CDR1 as MGHDK and CDR2 as SYGVNS. V dropped 1 base and J dropped 4 bases, with 11 bases sitting between them. This CDR3 has 14 residues. The CDR3 is CASSESVGTYEQYF. The CDR3 nucleotides are TGTGCCAGCAGTGAATCTGTGGGGACTTACGAGCAGTACTTC.

The V gene is TRBV28, the J gene TRBJ2-3; 14 bases line up with TRBD2. Germline trimming cut 6 bases from V and 3 bases from J; bases unmatched to any gene: 14. CDR1 MDHEN and CDR2 SYDVKM come from the germline V gene. This CDR3 is built from 19 residues. The CDR3 reads CASRASGTSGRSWTDTQYF. The CDR3 region has the DNA TGTGCCAGCAGGGCGTCCGGGACTAGCGGGAGATCGTGGACAGATACGCAGTATTTT.

The rearrangement joins TRBV13 to TRBJ2-6; the match to TRBD1 covers 8 bases. The germline V gene encodes CDR1 PRHDT and CDR2 FYEKMQ (reference sequence). The CDR3 loop spans 19 amino acids. V trimming: 5 bases; J trimming: 4 bases; junction bases outside the gene matches: 16. The CDR3 loop is CASSRNLGTGSLGANVLTF. In DNA form, the CDR3 reads TGTGCCAGCAGCCGGAACCTCGGGACAGGCTCTCTCGGGGCCAACGTCCTGACTTTC.

This clone was seen a few times. The gene calls are TRBV27 and TRBJ1-2; 7 nucleotides align to TRBD1. The V gene end was trimmed by 6 bases and the J gene end by 2 bases; junction bases not matched to a gene: 6. CDR1 and CDR2 (germline): MNHEY, SMNVEV (reference sequence). This CDR3 is built from 14 residues. DNA of the CDR3: TGTGCCAGCAGGGAGACAGGGTCCAACTATGGCTACACCTTC. Its translation: CASRETGSNYGYTF.

The chain links TRBV2 to TRBJ1-4; TRBD1 is a possible D gene (5 bases). The CDR3 is 13 amino acids. The germline CDR1 and CDR2 sequences are SNHLY and FYNNEI. V shed 7 bases and J shed 8 bases, with 14 bases lying between them. In DNA, the CDR3 is TGTGCCAGCACGAGGGACCTTGGAGAAAAACTGTTTTTT. Protein product: CASTRDLGEKLFF.

This sequence joins TRBV5-5 and TRBJ1-5; D is unclear. The V gene lost 4 bases and the J gene lost 5 bases, with 13 bases spanning the gap. The CDR3 consists of 14 residues. The germline V gene has CDR1 SGHKS and CDR2 YYEKEE (reference sequence). The CDR3 coding sequence is TGTGCCAGCAGCCCCGGCGGAAATTATCAGCCCCAGCATTTT. Protein: CASSPGGNYQPQHF.

In nucleotides, the CDR3 is TGTGCCACCGAGGACAGGGGCTCTGGAAACACCATATATTTT. It codes for CATEDRGSGNTIYF. The chain links TRBV19 to TRBJ1-3, with 9 bases fitting TRBD1. Trimming took 10 bases from V and 0 from J; bases not matched to a gene: 4. From germline, CDR1 is LNHDA and CDR2 SQIVND (reference sequence). The CDR3 spans 14 residues.

The gene calls are TRBV30 and TRBJ2-3; D is undetermined. Germline values: CDR1 GTSNPN, CDR2 SVGIG (reference sequence). The CDR3 has 15 amino acids. V gave up 2 bases and J gave up 0 bases, with 12 bases separating them. The CDR3 DNA is TGTGCCTGGAGTAGGCAGGCCCTCAGCACAGATACGCAGTATTTT. Amino acid sequence: CAWSRQALSTDTQYF.

The V and J genes are TRBV6-5 and TRBJ2-1; 8 bases match TRBD1. This CDR3 has 15 amino acids. The J segment lost 6 bases and the V segment lost 6 bases, leaving 10 bases of the junction unmatched. CDR1 is MNHEY, CDR2 SVGAGI, per germline. This chain's CDR3 is CASSADRGLLNEQFF. CDR3 nucleotide sequence: TGTGCCAGCAGCGCCGACAGGGGATTACTCAATGAGCAGTTCTTC.

V is TRBV5-5 and J is TRBJ2-3; the D is unclear. Trimming left V 3 bases short and J 4 bases short, with 3 bases between. The CDR3 spans 11 residues. The germline CDR1 and CDR2 sequences are SGHKS and YYEKEE (reference sequence). The CDR3 nucleotides read TGTGCCAGCAGCTCCTCAGATACGCAGTATTTT. Translation: CASSSSDTQYF.

The chain uses TRBV11-2 and TRBJ1-1; the D is unclear. Trimming stripped 6 bases from V and 0 bases from J, with 11 bases between. This CDR3 has 14 amino acids. The germline CDR1 and CDR2 sequences are SGHAT and FQNNGV. The CDR3 sequence: CASSGVAVNTEAFF. The CDR3 nucleotides are TGTGCCAGCAGTGGGGTCGCCGTGAACACTGAAGCTTTCTTT.